Listed below are T cell receptor beta chains from one sample, sequenced in a study of blood T cell repertoires in COVID-19. Repertoires were generated with immunoSEQ multiplex PCR, while TCRdb's copy carries only in-frame clones and drops some. The repertoire has around 94,000 clones, more than 90% of them found once; the top ten carry around 4%. The sample consisted of peripheral blood. The origin of the receptors is a young man with acute or convalescent COVID-19. Each CDR3 is given with its conserved first and last residue. A D gene is named only where the DNA matches it firmly. For some rows the clone size is stated as once, few or many, or as a class when expanded; others skip it.

DNA,CDR3,D,J,V,size
TGTGCCAGCAGCCAAGATCGTGCAGGGGTGTATGGCTACACCTTC,CASSQDRAGVYGYTF,.,TRBJ1-2,TRBV3-1/TRBV3-2,.
TGCGCCAGCAGCCAGGCGGGACGGGCCATCAATGAAAAACTGTTTTTT,CASSQAGRAINEKLFF,.,TRBJ1-4,TRBV4-1,.
TGTGCCAGTAGGGGGCAGGAGAACACCGGGGAGCTGTTTTTT,CASRGQENTGELFF,.,TRBJ2-2,TRBV19,.
TGCAGCGTTCGGAGCTACAATGAGCAGTTCTTC,CSVRSYNEQFF,.,TRBJ2-1,TRBV29-1,.
TGCGCCAGCAGCCAAGGGCCGTTTTCTGGAAACACCATATATTTT,CASSQGPFSGNTIYF,.,TRBJ1-3,TRBV4-1,.
TGTGCCAGCAGCATCGGGGGTTACAATGAGCAGTTCTTC,CASSIGGYNEQFF,.,TRBJ2-1,TRBV12-3/TRBV12-4,.
TGTGCCAGTAGTACCGGGGGTGACTATGGCTACACCTTC,CASSTGGDYGYTF,.,TRBJ1-2,TRBV19,.
TGTGCCAGTAGTAGTGGAGGGAGTTCCTACGAGCAGTACTTC,CASSSGGSSYEQYF,.,TRBJ2-7,TRBV19,.
TGTGCCAGCAGTTTCGGGGGTTTGAACACTGAAGCTTTCTTT,CASSFGGLNTEAFF,.,TRBJ1-1,TRBV27,.
TGTGCCAGCTCACCTCCGGAGCGGAGATATGAGCAGTTCTTC,CASSPPERRYEQFF,.,TRBJ2-1,TRBV18,.
TGTGCCAGCAGCTTAGGAGGGGGTGGTAATCAGCCCCAGCATTTT,CASSLGGGGNQPQHF,.,TRBJ1-5,TRBV7-9,.
TGTGCCACCAGTGACCCGGGACTAGCGGGATACAATGAGCAGTTCTTC,CATSDPGLAGYNEQFF,TRBD2,TRBJ2-1,TRBV24-1,.
TGTGCCAGCAGTTTAAGACAGAATTCCTACGAGCAGTACTTC,CASSLRQNSYEQYF,.,TRBJ2-7,TRBV27,.
TGTGCCAGCAGAGACGACAGGGGTTCACCCCTCCACTTT,CASRDDRGSPLHF,TRBD1,TRBJ1-6,TRBV25-1,.
TGTGCCAGCAGTTACTCCCGGCTAGCGGGGGGTGAGCAGTACTTC,CASSYSRLAGGEQYF,TRBD2,TRBJ2-7,TRBV6-5,.
TGCGCCAGCAGCGCGTTAGGGGGCAACACTGAAGCTTTCTTT,CASSALGGNTEAFF,TRBD1,TRBJ1-1,TRBV5-1,.
TGTGCCAGCAGTTTCGGTAGTTGGGACAGGGGGTACGAGCAGTACTTC,CASSFGSWDRGYEQYF,TRBD1,TRBJ2-7,TRBV27,.
TGTGCCAGCAGTCGACCAGGGACAAGCAATCAGCCCCAGCATTTT,CASSRPGTSNQPQHF,.,TRBJ1-5,TRBV28,.
TGTGCCAGCTCACCTTCAGGGACAGTCGGGACCCAGTACTTC,CASSPSGTVGTQYF,TRBD1,TRBJ2-5,TRBV18,.
TGTGCCAGCAGCCAAGAGGACAGGTTTGGAAACACCATATATTTT,CASSQEDRFGNTIYF,TRBD1,TRBJ1-3,TRBV14,.
TGCGCCAGCAGGGGCAACTCCTACGAGCAGTACTTC,CASRGNSYEQYF,.,TRBJ2-7,TRBV5-1,.
TGTGCCAGCTCACCACTTTCGAGAATTACGGGAAGAGAGACCCAGTACTTC,CASSPLSRITGRETQYF,.,TRBJ2-5,TRBV18,.
TGTGCCAGAAGCCCCCCGAGACCTTCCGGGACTAGCGGTAATGAGCAGTTCTTC,CARSPPRPSGTSGNEQFF,TRBD2,TRBJ2-1,TRBV5-3,.
TGCAGCGGGGGGACAGGGGAAGGGTTCCATGGCTACACCTTC,CSGGTGEGFHGYTF,TRBD1,TRBJ1-2,TRBV29-1,.
TGTGCTAGTGGTTTGCAAGGACAGCCCTGGGGTTACAATGAGCAGTTCTTC,CASGLQGQPWGYNEQFF,.,TRBJ2-1,TRBV12-5,once
TGTGCCAGCAGCGACAGGGGAGCTAACTATGGCTACACCTTC,CASSDRGANYGYTF,TRBD1,TRBJ1-2,TRBV2,.
TGTGCCAGCAGCAAAGAATACCATAGCGGCACAGATACGCAGTATTTT,CASSKEYHSGTDTQYF,.,TRBJ2-3,TRBV21-1,.
TGTGCCAGCAGTCATCCTCAATTCCTTACGGGAGAGACCCAGTACTTC,CASSHPQFLTGETQYF,.,TRBJ2-5,TRBV3-1/TRBV3-2,.
TGTGCCAGTAGTACGAAGACAGGGGAGAACACTGAAGCTTTCTTT,CASSTKTGENTEAFF,TRBD1,TRBJ1-1,TRBV19,.
TGTGCCAGCAGTTACCCGGGGGGGGCACAGGGCTACACCTTC,CASSYPGGAQGYTF,.,TRBJ1-2,TRBV6-5,.
TGCGCCAGGACGAGTACCAGGACTCCAATGAATGAGCAGTTCTTC,CARTSTRTPMNEQFF,.,TRBJ2-1,TRBV5-1,.
TGTGCCAGCAGCTCTTATCAGCCCCAGCATTTT,CASSSYQPQHF,.,TRBJ1-5,TRBV6-5,.
TGCAGCGTTGAGACGAGGGAACGGTCCCTCCACTTT,CSVETRERSLHF,.,TRBJ1-6,TRBV29-1,.
TGTGCCAGCAGCCAAGACCGAGGACAGGGGGCGCGTAGCAATCAGCCCCAGCATTTT,CASSQDRGQGARSNQPQHF,TRBD1,TRBJ1-5,TRBV3-1/TRBV3-2,.
TGTGCCAGCACCATCTTCAGCACCGGGGAGCTGTTTTTT,CASTIFSTGELFF,.,TRBJ2-2,TRBV12-3/TRBV12-4,.
TGCGCCAGCAGCTTGGGGGGAAGGGGGAACACTGAAGCTTTCTTT,CASSLGGRGNTEAFF,.,TRBJ1-1,TRBV5-1,.
TGTGCCATCAGTGAGGACAGGGGAAGGCAAGAGACCCAGTACTTC,CAISEDRGRQETQYF,TRBD1,TRBJ2-5,TRBV10-3,.
TGTGCCAGCAGCCCCGCTCCGACTAGAGGCTACAATGAGCAGTTCTTC,CASSPAPTRGYNEQFF,.,TRBJ2-1,TRBV9,.
TGTGCCAGCTCACTGCGGGGGACAGGGGGTAACTATGGCTACACCTTC,CASSLRGTGGNYGYTF,TRBD1,TRBJ1-2,TRBV18,.
TGTGCCACCAGCAGAGTCGGGACTCTCCAACCCGGGGAGCTGTTTTTT,CATSRVGTLQPGELFF,.,TRBJ2-2,TRBV15,.
TGTGCCAGCAGCGTATTGACAGGGGAATACACTGAAGCTTTCTTT,CASSVLTGEYTEAFF,TRBD1,TRBJ1-1,TRBV11-2,.
TGCGCCAGCAGCTTGGATCGGACAGAAGAGACCCAGTACTTC,CASSLDRTEETQYF,.,TRBJ2-5,TRBV5-1,.
TGTGCCAGCAGCCCCGGACTAGCGGGGTTCCCAAGAGGTACGCAGTATTTT,CASSPGLAGFPRGTQYF,TRBD2,TRBJ2-3,TRBV7-6,.
TGTGCCAGCAGCCCACCGGGTAAGGGCGGAGGAAATGAAGCTTTCTTT,CASSPPGKGGGNEAFF,.,TRBJ1-1,TRBV6-6,.
TGTGCCAGCAGTTACGTTTCCGGGAGCGGTAATTCACCCCTCCACTTT,CASSYVSGSGNSPLHF,.,TRBJ1-6,TRBV6-5,.